This entry describes one TCR beta chain. The antigen remains undetermined. This entry is derived from a study of a mutant IDH1 vaccine in newly diagnosed glioma. Whole-study context: The treated group averaged approximately 38 years old and was around 62% male, approximately 38% female. Most patients had radiochemotherapy with temozolomide before enrollment; others had one alone.

Measured with immunoSEQ multiplex PCR; TCRdb has only the in-frame clones, and not every one. The sample has about 36,000 clones, 75% to 90% seen once; the top ten hold roughly 15%. V lost 3 bases, J lost 8 bases, and 13 bases lay in between. Germline CDR1 is MDHEN and CDR2 is SYDVKM. The CDR3 covers 13 residues. As to time point: week 11, during vaccination. In every dose of vaccine, 300 ug of mutant IDH1 20-mer peptide was given alongside topical imiquimod. The TCR sequence derives from a woman in her 30s with glioma. Some clones in this sample may be carry-over from other donors' samples. The sequenced sample was peripheral blood mononuclear cells (PBMCs), obtained from a glioma patient whose treatment included an IDH1 peptide vaccine. V usage is TRBV28 and J usage is TRBJ1-2, with D unclear. CDR3 residues: CASSFRPRRGYTF. Here the CDR3 DNA reads TGTGCCAGCAGTTTCCGCCCCCGGCGGGGCTACACCTTC.